The entry below gives a single T cell receptor beta chain sequence along with its context. Its target is unknown. TCRdb's copy holds only in-frame clones and misses some; the assay was immunoSEQ multiplex PCR. The sample records under 400,000 clones, roughly 89% being singletons. The sample belongs to a study of cytomegalovirus exposure and HLA in healthy donors. Overall study findings and caveats: Most TCR sequences were rare, but some public TCRs occurred in many donors. Using the classifier, cytomegalovirus status was reportedly diagnosed with high specificity and sensitivity.

This clonotype originated in a woman aged 18-29 years in good health and CMV-seronegative. Material: PBMCs.

The CDR3 bases are TGTGCCAGCAGCTCCTCTAGCTCCCACTCCTACAATGAGCAGTTCTTC. This translates into CASSSSSSHSYNEQFF. The chain employs TRBV5-4 and TRBJ2-1; possible D gene TRBD2, 5 bases. Trimming took off 3 bases at V and 0 bases at J, with 13 bases between the two ends. Germline V gene lookup returns CDR1 SGHNT and CDR2 YYREEE (reference sequence). The CDR3 consists of 16 residues.